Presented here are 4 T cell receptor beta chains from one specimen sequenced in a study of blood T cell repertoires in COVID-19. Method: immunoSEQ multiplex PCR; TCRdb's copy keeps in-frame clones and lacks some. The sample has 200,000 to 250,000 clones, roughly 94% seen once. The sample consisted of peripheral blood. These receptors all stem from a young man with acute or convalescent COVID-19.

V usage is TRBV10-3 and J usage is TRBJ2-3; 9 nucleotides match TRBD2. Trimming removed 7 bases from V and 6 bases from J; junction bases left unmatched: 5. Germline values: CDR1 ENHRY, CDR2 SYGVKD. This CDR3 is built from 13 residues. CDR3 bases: TGTGCCATCAAGGGCGGGGGGGACGATACGCAGTATTTT. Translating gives CAIKGGGDDTQYF.

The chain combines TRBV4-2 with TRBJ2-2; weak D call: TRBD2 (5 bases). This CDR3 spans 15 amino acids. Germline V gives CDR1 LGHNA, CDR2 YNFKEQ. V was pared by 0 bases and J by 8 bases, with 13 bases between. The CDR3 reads CASSQDNRDQGELFF. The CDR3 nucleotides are TGTGCCAGCAGCCAAGATAACCGGGATCAAGGGGAGCTGTTTTTT.

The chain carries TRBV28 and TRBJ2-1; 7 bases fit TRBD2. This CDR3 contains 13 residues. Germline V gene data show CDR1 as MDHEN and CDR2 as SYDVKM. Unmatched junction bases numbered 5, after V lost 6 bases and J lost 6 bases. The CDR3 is CASRLAVFNEQFF. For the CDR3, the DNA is TGTGCCAGCAGGCTAGCGGTATTCAATGAGCAGTTCTTC.

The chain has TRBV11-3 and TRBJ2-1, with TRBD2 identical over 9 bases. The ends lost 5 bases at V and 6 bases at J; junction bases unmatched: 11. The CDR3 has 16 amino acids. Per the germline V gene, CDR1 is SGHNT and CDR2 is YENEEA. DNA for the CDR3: TGTGCCAGCAGCCCGGCGGGGGGGGCCCGCTCCAATGAGCAGTTCTTC. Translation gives CASSPAGGARSNEQFF.